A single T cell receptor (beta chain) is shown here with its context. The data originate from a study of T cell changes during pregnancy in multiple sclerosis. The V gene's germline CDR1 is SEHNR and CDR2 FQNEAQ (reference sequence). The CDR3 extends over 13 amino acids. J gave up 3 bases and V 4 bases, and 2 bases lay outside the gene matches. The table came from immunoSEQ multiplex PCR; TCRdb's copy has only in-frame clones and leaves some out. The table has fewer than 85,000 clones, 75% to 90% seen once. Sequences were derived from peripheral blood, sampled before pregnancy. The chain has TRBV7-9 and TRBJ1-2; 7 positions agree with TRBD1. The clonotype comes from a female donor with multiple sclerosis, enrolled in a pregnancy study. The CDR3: CASSWTGDYGYTF. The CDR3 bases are TGTGCCAGCAGCTGGACAGGCGACTATGGCTACACCTTC.